Sequencing of this T cell receptor (beta chain) was carried out in a study of OX40 agonist ivuxolimab in advanced cancers. Looking at the study overall: The drug used for patients, ivuxolimab, was an agonistic anti-OX40 (CD134) antibody. A mean age of approximately 58 years, range roughly 20 to 90, was recorded, and roughly 83% were male. Study results and caveats: Clonal expansion was seen in CD4+ and CD8+ blood T cells by week 6 at 0.1 to 3.0 mg/kg.

A note on this clone: Antigen: not known.

Cycle 7 day 1, cycle 4 day 1, and baseline were the timepoints at which blood was sampled. The CDR3 covers 13 residues. Germline V gene lookup returns CDR1 MNHEY and CDR2 SVGAGI. The V end lost 7 bases, the J end lost 3 bases, and 11 bases lay between the germline ends. Some clones are missing from TCRdb's copy, which holds only in-frame ones; the method was immunoSEQ multiplex PCR. The data hold fewer than 40,000 clones, with roughly 80% observed a single time. Sequencing used CD4+ or CD8+ T cells sorted from blood, obtained in a trial of the OX40 agonist ivuxolimab. The chain is built from TRBV6-5 and TRBJ2-3; no clear D gene. The sequence was collected from an adult with an advanced solid tumor such as melanoma, head and neck, liver or kidney cancer. The CDR3 DNA follows: TGTGCCAGCACATACGTGGGGACAGATACGCAGTATTTT. The encoded protein is CASTYVGTDTQYF.